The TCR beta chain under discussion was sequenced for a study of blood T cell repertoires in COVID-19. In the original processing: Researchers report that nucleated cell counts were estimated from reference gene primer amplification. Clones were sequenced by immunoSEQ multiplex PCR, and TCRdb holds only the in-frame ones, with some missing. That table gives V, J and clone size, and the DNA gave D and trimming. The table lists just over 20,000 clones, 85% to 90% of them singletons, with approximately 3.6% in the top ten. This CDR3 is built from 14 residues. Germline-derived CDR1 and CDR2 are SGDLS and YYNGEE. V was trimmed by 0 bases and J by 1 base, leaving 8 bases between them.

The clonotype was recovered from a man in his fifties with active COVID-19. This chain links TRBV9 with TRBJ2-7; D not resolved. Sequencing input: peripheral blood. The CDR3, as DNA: TGTGCCAGCAGCGTAGGAGGCAGTTCCTACGAGCAGTACTTC. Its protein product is CASSVGGSSYEQYF.